Shown below are 7 T cell receptor beta chains from a single sample sequenced in a study of sequential checkpoint blockade in melanoma. The data were produced by immunoSEQ multiplex PCR, yet TCRdb's version contains in-frame clones alone and is incomplete. The repertoire holds 20,000 to 25,000 clones, almost 85% seen once, with around 10% in the top ten. Documented treatment: randomized to nivolumab then ipilimumab (arm A) or the reverse (arm B). Sequencing used CD8+ T cells sorted from blood (inferred from file names), obtained from a patient given nivolumab and ipilimumab in sequence. The receptors originated from a human donor with melanoma.

As DNA, the CDR3 is TGTGCCAGCAGCGGTTTTAGCGCTGAAGCTTTCTTT. Protein: CASSGFSAEAFF. The rearrangement links TRBV7-9 to TRBJ1-1; D ambiguous. The CDR3 is 12 amino acids. Per the germline V gene, CDR1 is SEHNR and CDR2 is FQNEAQ (reference sequence). V lost 5 bases and J lost 6, with 10 bases in between.

In this sample, this clone turned up once. The chain recombines TRBV29-1 with TRBJ1-1; D unresolved. Germline V lookup: CDR1 SQVTM, CDR2 ANQGSEA. V was shortened by 4 bases and J by 8 bases, with 11 bases between the two germline ends. The CDR3 is made up of 11 amino acids. The CDR3 region has the DNA TGCAGCGTTGGCGGAGGGCCGGAAGCTTTCTTT. Protein: CSVGGGPEAFF.

The chain couples TRBV7-9 to TRBJ1-4; D ambiguous. Germline-derived CDR1 and CDR2 are SEHNR and FQNEAQ (reference sequence). This CDR3 comprises 11 residues. Trimming left V 5 bases short and J 8 bases short, with 6 bases between. In DNA form, the CDR3 reads TGTGCCAGCAGCCCCTTAGAAAAACTGTTTTTT. Translating it yields CASSPLEKLFF. The entire variable domain, with the rest obtained from reference TRBV7-9 and TRBJ1-4, is as follows: DTGVSQNPRHKITKRGQNVTFRCDPISEHNRLYWYRQTLGQGPEFLTYFQNEAQLEKSRLLSDRFSAERPKGSFSTLEIQRTEQGDSAMYLCASSPLEKLFFGSGTQLSVL.

Only one count was recorded for this clone. The chain combines TRBV18 with TRBJ1-1; 9 bases map to TRBD1. The CDR3 is 18 residues long. In germline, CDR1 is KGHSH, CDR2 LQKENI. Trimming at V came to 3 bases and at J to 0 bases, leaving 11 bases not matched to a gene. The CDR3 spells CASSPRGQGGGVNTEAFF. The CDR3 nucleotides read TGTGCCAGCTCACCTCGGGGACAGGGAGGGGGCGTGAACACTGAAGCTTTCTTT.

This clone has a single count. The genes are TRBV9 and TRBJ2-7, with 7 bases fitting TRBD1. The CDR3 runs to 15 residues. In germline, CDR1 is SGDLS, CDR2 YYNGEE. Germline trimming cut 0 bases from V and 2 bases from J; bases unmatched to any gene: 5. This chain's CDR3 is CASSVGDSHTYEQYF. CDR3 coding DNA: TGTGCCAGCAGCGTAGGGGACAGCCACACCTACGAGCAGTACTTC.

This chain joins TRBV10-1 and TRBJ2-1, with 14 bases that match TRBD2. Trimming took 3 bases from V and 6 from J; bases not matched to a gene: 13. Germline loops: CDR1 WNHNN, CDR2 SYGVQD (reference sequence). The CDR3 spans 19 residues. The CDR3 loop reads CASSEGGLAGVLGSNEQFF. In DNA, the CDR3 is TGCGCCAGCAGTGAAGGGGGACTAGCGGGAGTGTTGGGAAGCAATGAGCAGTTCTTC.

The CDR3 nucleotides are TGTGCCTGGATCTCACAAGGGGGCTTTGAAGCTTTCTTT. It codes for CAWISQGGFEAFF. The gene calls are TRBV30 and TRBJ1-1; 7 bases are a match to TRBD1. The V gene's germline CDR1 is GTSNPN and CDR2 SVGIG (reference sequence). Losses at the gene ends were 4 bases for V and 7 bases for J; bases not matched to a gene: 9. The length of the CDR3 is 13 residues.